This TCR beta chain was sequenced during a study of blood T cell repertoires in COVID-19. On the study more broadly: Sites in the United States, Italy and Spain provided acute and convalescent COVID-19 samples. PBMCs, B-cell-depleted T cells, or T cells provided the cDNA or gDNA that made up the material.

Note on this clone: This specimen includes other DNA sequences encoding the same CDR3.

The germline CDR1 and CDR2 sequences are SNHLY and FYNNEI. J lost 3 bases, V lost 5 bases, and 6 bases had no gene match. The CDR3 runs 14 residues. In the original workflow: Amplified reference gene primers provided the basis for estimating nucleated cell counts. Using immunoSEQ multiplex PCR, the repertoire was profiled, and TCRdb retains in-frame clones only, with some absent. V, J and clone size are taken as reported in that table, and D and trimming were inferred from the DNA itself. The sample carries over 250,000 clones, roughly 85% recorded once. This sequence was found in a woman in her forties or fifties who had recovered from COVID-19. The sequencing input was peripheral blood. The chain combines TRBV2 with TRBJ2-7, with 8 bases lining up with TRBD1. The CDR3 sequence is CASSSGTGGYEQYF. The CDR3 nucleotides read TGTGCCAGCAGTTCAGGGACAGGTGGCTACGAGCAGTACTTC.